This record looks at one T cell receptor (beta chain) sequence and its context. This record comes from a study of blood T cell repertoires in COVID-19. Overall study context: Sample material is recorded as cDNA or gDNA derived from T cells, B-cell-depleted T cells, or PBMCs.

Germline V gene lookup returns CDR1 LGHDT and CDR2 YNNKEL (reference sequence). The CDR3 contains 14 residues. V was trimmed by 1 base and J by 4 bases, leaving 10 bases between them. Authors' processing steps: Scientists estimated how many nucleated cells there were by amplifying reference gene primers. Profiled with immunoSEQ multiplex PCR; TCRdb holds only in-frame clones, not every one. V, J and clone size derive from that table, while D and trimming were established from the DNA sequence. The repertoire holds 200,000 to 250,000 clones, with 70% to 90% as singletons. Seattle-derived patients entered the study during active infection and were followed longitudinally.

This sequence joins TRBV3-1 (or the pseudogene TRBV3-2) and TRBJ1-2, with a tentative D call TRBD1 (6 bases). Sequenced material: peripheral blood. This TCR was sampled from a man aged 45-65 years with COVID-19, enrolled during active disease. CDR3 sequence reads: CASSQVGAGYGYTF. CDR3 sequence (DNA): TGTGCCAGCAGCCAAGTGGGGGCTGGCTATGGCTACACCTTC.